The sequence of this T cell receptor (beta chain) was determined in a study of control samples from healthy donors and cancer patients (dated by TCRdb to 2020 to 2022). Libraries were constructed by the immunoSEQ multiplex PCR assay. TCRdb took this table from immuneACCESS and kept in-frame rearrangements with V and J called. Such tables lack part of the clones; where checked against another copy, unresolved V genes explain under half of the gap, and the rest is unexplained. The sample table holds around 190,000 clones, of which more than 80% were seen once. 1.3% to 1.5% of the sample belongs to the ten largest clones. Including the terminal cysteine and phenylalanine, the CDR3 comprises 16 residues. Just CDR3 DNA is preserved here, 48 bases in frame from base 1. A distance of 14 bases separates the germline ends of V and J, which lose 0 bases and 5 bases respectively. From a lookup of the germline V gene, CDR1 and CDR2 are LGHNA and YSLEER.

To note about this clone: Its binding antigen is unknown. The record has no base qualities; no much larger clone is one base away.

The chain joins TRBV4-3 to TRBJ2-1, with the D gene not confidently named. The TCR was taken from a man aged 30 to 39 in good health. Sequences were obtained from blood. CDR3 region: CASSQDFCWTHNEQFF. The nucleotide sequence reads TGCGCCAGCAGCCAAGATTTTTGTTGGACCCACAATGAGCAGTTCTTC.